The source of this T cell receptor beta chain is a study of cytotoxic CD8 clonotypes in ibrutinib-treated CLL. The CDR3 length is 19 residues. Trimming removed 0 bases from V and 4 bases from J; junction bases left unmatched: 15. Looked up from germline, CDR1 is SGDLS and CDR2 is YYNGEE. At least ten counts were recorded for this clone. The method was immunoSEQ multiplex PCR; TCRdb's version includes in-frame clones alone and lacks a portion of them. The repertoire includes tens of thousands of clones, roughly two thirds of them detected once, and about 27% sits in the top ten. Sequencing used PBMCs, obtained before ibrutinib treatment. The chain has TRBV9 and TRBJ2-1; 8 bases are shared with TRBD2. This TCR came from a human donor with chronic lymphocytic leukemia. The CDR3: CASSVVGRGLGRIYNEQFF. For the CDR3, the DNA is TGTGCCAGCAGCGTAGTCGGTAGGGGACTAGGCAGAATATACAATGAGCAGTTCTTC. Combining the CDR3 with reference TRBV9 and TRBJ2-1 gives the whole variable domain DSGVTQTPKHLITATGQRVTLRCSPRSGDLSVYWYQQSLDQGLQFLIQYYNGEERAKGNILERFSAQQFPDLHSELNLSSLELGDSALYFCASSVVGRGLGRIYNEQFFGPGTRLTVL.